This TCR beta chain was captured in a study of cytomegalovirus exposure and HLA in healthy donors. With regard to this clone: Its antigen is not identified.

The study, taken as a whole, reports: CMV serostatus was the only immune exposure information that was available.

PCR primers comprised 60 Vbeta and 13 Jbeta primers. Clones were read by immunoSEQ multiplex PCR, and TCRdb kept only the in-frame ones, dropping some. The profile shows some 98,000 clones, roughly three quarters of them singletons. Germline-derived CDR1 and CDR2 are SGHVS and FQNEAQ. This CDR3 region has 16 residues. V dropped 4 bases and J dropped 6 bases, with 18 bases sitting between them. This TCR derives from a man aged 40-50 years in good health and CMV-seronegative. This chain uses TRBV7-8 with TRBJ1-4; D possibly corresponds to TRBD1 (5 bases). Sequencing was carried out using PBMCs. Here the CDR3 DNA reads TGTGCCAGCAGCTCCCGATCAGGGTGGGGTGATGAAAAACTGTTTTTT. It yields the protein CASSSRSGWGDEKLFF.